The T cell receptor (beta chain) described here comes from a study of siplizumab effects on memory and regulatory T cells. The protocol was immunoSEQ multiplex PCR, while the TCRdb copy is restricted to in-frame clones and leaves out a portion. Of over 35,000 clones in the sample, roughly 90% are singletons; the top ten hold about 0.25%. The germline V gene has CDR1 SGHTA and CDR2 FQGTGA. The CDR3 consists of 15 residues. V gave up 10 bases and J gave up 7 bases; unmatched junction bases: 8. The specimen sequenced was naive CD4+ T cells sorted from blood. The clonotype was recovered from a human donor in good health. The chain carries TRBV7-3 and TRBJ2-2; 14 nucleotides line up with TRBD2. Here the CDR3 reads CATRLAGGPVGELFF. CDR3 DNA: TGTGCCACCAGACTAGCGGGAGGGCCGGTCGGGGAGCTGTTTTTT.